Shown below are 20 T cell receptor beta chains from a single sample sequenced in a study of blood T cell repertoires in COVID-19. Method: immunoSEQ multiplex PCR; TCRdb's copy keeps in-frame clones and lacks some. The table lists approximately 300,000 clones, 80% to 95% of them singletons, with roughly 20% in the top ten. Material for sequencing was PBMCs or T cells enriched from blood (not recorded which). The receptors originated from a woman aged 25 to 39 who had recovered from COVID-19.

This chain links TRBV27 with TRBJ2-7; D is unclear. V gave up 3 bases and J gave up 0 bases, with 12 bases separating them. The CDR3 has 15 residues. Germline V lookup: CDR1 MNHEY, CDR2 SMNVEV (reference sequence). CDR3 amino acids: CASSFSGHLSYEQYF. DNA of the CDR3: TGTGCCAGCAGTTTTTCTGGGCACCTCTCCTACGAGCAGTACTTC.

The chain links TRBV2 to TRBJ2-7; 9 bases agree with TRBD2. This CDR3 spans 13 amino acids. J lost 6 bases, V lost 6 bases, and 6 bases had no gene match. From germline, CDR1 is SNHLY and CDR2 FYNNEI. The CDR3 DNA reads TGTGCCAGCAGGGCTAGCGGGAACCGCGAGCAGTACTTC. The encoded protein is CASRASGNREQYF. The full variable domain, with the rest looked up from reference TRBV2 and TRBJ2-7, is EPEVTQTPSHQVTQMGQEVILRCVPISNHLYFYWYRQILGQKVEFLVSFYNNEISEKSEIFDDQFSVERPDGSNFTLKIRSTKLEDSAMYFCASRASGNREQYFGPGTRLTVT.

The gene calls are TRBV23-1 and TRBJ2-5, with D perhaps matching TRBD2 (6 bases). TRBV23-1 belongs to the ORF category, with a function that is uncertain. The CDR3 consists of 16 residues. V lost 2 bases to trimming and J lost 4 bases, with 17 bases between them. The CDR3, as DNA: TGCGCCAGCAGTCAAAAATTCGGAGGGTTATTAGAGACCCAGTACTTC. Its translation: CASSQKFGGLLETQYF.

The V and J genes are TRBV5-1 and TRBJ2-1; 9 positions agree with TRBD1. CDR1 is SGHRS, CDR2 YFSETQ, per germline. The length of the CDR3 is 14 residues. After removal of 4 bases from V and 4 bases from J, the junction contained 3 bases not matched to a gene. DNA for the CDR3: TGCGCCAGCAGCAAAGGGACAGGGTACAATGAGCAGTTCTTC. Its protein product is CASSKGTGYNEQFF.

This sequence joins TRBV5-1 and TRBJ1-1; TRBD1 aligns across 8 bases. The V segment lost 6 bases and the J segment 2 bases; nucleotides outside the gene matches: 6. Germline V gives CDR1 SGHRS, CDR2 YFSETQ. The CDR3 has 14 amino acids. DNA of the CDR3: TGCGCCAGCACCTCAGGGGGCTCAAACACTGAAGCTTTCTTT. Residues: CASTSGGSNTEAFF.

The table lists this clone with a count of one. V and J are TRBV9 and TRBJ1-1; 8 bases are shared with TRBD1. V shed 0 bases and J 6 bases; nucleotides not matched to a gene: 10. There are 16 residues in the CDR3. The germline V gene encodes CDR1 SGDLS and CDR2 YYNGEE. The CDR3 loop is CASSVGGQGSIAEAFF. CDR3 nucleotide sequence: TGTGCCAGCAGCGTAGGCGGACAGGGTTCAATAGCTGAAGCTTTCTTT.

V and J are TRBV7-2 and TRBJ2-2, with a possible D match to TRBD1 (6 bases). Germline values: CDR1 SGHTA, CDR2 FQGNSA. This CDR3 comprises 19 residues. Trimming took 6 bases from V and 0 from J, leaving 23 bases between them. As DNA, the CDR3 is TGTGCCAGCAGTGGTACAGGGTCCAGTGGGTATGCGAACACCGGGGAGCTGTTTTTT. Protein product: CASSGTGSSGYANTGELFF.

The rearrangement uses TRBV20-1 and TRBJ1-5; 7 nucleotides align to TRBD1. This CDR3 spans 14 amino acids. V lost 3 bases to trimming and J lost 3 bases; unmatched junction nucleotides: 5. CDR1 DFQATT and CDR2 SNEGSKA come from the germline V gene (reference sequence). CDR3: CSASRQGYNQPQHF. The CDR3 DNA follows: TGCAGTGCTAGTAGACAGGGTTACAATCAGCCCCAGCATTTT.

This clone was seen just once. V gene TRBV19 combines with J gene TRBJ2-3, with 10 bases identical to TRBD1. Germline V gene data show CDR1 as LNHDA and CDR2 as SQIVND (reference sequence). This CDR3 has 13 amino acids. V lost 6 bases and J lost 4; bases outside the gene matches: 1. Written as DNA, the CDR3 is TGTGCCAGTAGCGGACAGGGGGCAGATACGCAGTATTTT. This codes for CASSGQGADTQYF. Full variable domain (outside the CDR3, taken from reference TRBV19 and TRBJ2-3): DGGITQSPKYLFRKEGQNVTLSCEQNLNHDAMYWYRQDPGQGLRLIYYSQIVNDFQKGDIAEGYSVSREKKESFPLTVTSAQKNPTAFYLCASSGQGADTQYFGPGTRLTVL.

The J gene is TRBJ2-5, the V gene TRBV7-9; D perhaps matches TRBD1 (6 bases). V lost 1 base to trimming and J lost 5 bases, with 11 bases between them. Germline CDR1 and CDR2: SEHNR and FQNEAQ (reference sequence). The CDR3 loop spans 14 amino acids. This CDR3 reads CASSLVVGAETQYF. The CDR3 DNA is TGTGCCAGCAGCTTAGTGGTGGGGGCCGAGACCCAGTACTTC.

V usage is TRBV28 and J usage is TRBJ1-5; a possible D gene is TRBD1 (5 bases). CDR3 length equals 12 residues. Trimming left V 9 bases short and J 2 bases short, with 8 bases between. Germline V gene data show CDR1 as MDHEN and CDR2 as SYDVKM. For the CDR3, the DNA is TGTGCCAGTGGGACTCGCAATCAGCCCCAGCATTTT. The encoded protein is CASGTRNQPQHF. Full variable domain (outside the CDR3, taken from reference TRBV28 and TRBJ1-5): DVKVTQSSRYLVKRTGEKVFLECVQDMDHENMFWYRQDPGLGLRLIYFSYDVKMKEKGDIPEGYSVSREKKERFSLILESASTNQTSMYLCASGTRNQPQHFGDGTRLSIL.

About this clone itself: A much larger clone differs from this one at a single base, so this may be a read error. The gene calls are TRBV7-2 and TRBJ2-5; 12 positions agree with TRBD2. V lost 5 bases to trimming and J lost 4 bases; unmatched junction nucleotides: 11. Germline CDR1 SGHTA, CDR2 FQGNSA. This CDR3 is built from 17 residues. CDR3 coding DNA: TGTGCCAGCAGCGAGCCTAGCGGGGGGGGAGGGGGAGAGACCCAGTACTTC. It is translated as CASSEPSGGGGGETQYF.

The rearrangement joins TRBV18 to TRBJ2-4; D gene uncertain. Germline lookup yields CDR1 KGHSH and CDR2 LQKENI. The V gene lost 7 bases and the J gene lost 0 bases, with 13 bases spanning the gap. CDR3 length equals 15 residues. CDR3 region: CASFITIGAKNIQYF. CDR3 nucleotide sequence: TGTGCCAGCTTCATAACTATCGGAGCCAAAAACATTCAGTACTTC.

V usage is TRBV30 and J usage is TRBJ1-2, with a weak D call TRBD1 (5 bases). The CDR3 consists of 15 residues. V gave up 6 bases and J gave up 4 bases, with 21 bases separating them. CDR1 is GTSNPN and CDR2 is SVGIG in the germline V gene (reference sequence). The CDR3 sequence is CACNYPGTTGYGYTF. CDR3 bases: TGTGCCTGCAACTACCCCGGGACTACAGGCTATGGCTACACCTTC. The full variable domain, completed using reference TRBV30 and TRBJ1-2, is SQTIHQWPATLVQPVGSPLSLECTVEGTSNPNLYWYRQAAGRGLQLLFYSVGIGQISSEVPQNLSASRPQDRQFILSSKKLLLSDSGFYLCACNYPGTTGYGYTFGSGTRLTVV.

The rearrangement links TRBV6-2 or TRBV6-3 to TRBJ2-7; 8 positions agree with TRBD2. The length of the CDR3 is 15 residues. The V and J ends lost 5 bases and 6 bases, in that order; junction bases with no gene match: 12. Germline values: CDR1 MNHEY, CDR2 SVGEGT. This CDR3 is CASSTYGREGREQYF. The CDR3 nucleotides are TGTGCCAGCAGTACCTACGGACGGGAGGGCCGCGAGCAGTACTTC.

The chain links TRBV4-1 to TRBJ1-2, with a weak D call TRBD1 (5 bases). This CDR3 has 13 residues. Trimming pared 3 bases from V and 6 bases from J, leaving 11 bases between. The V gene's germline CDR1 is MGHRA and CDR2 YSYEKL. For the CDR3, the DNA is TGCGCCAGCAGCCAGATCGGCAGGGATGGCTACACCTTC. Protein: CASSQIGRDGYTF.

V gene TRBV4-3 combines with J gene TRBJ1-6; D is unresolved. The V gene's germline CDR1 is LGHNA and CDR2 YSLEER. The CDR3 has 14 amino acids. The V end lost 1 base, the J end lost 7 bases, and 8 bases lay between the germline ends. The CDR3 is CASSQAQKNSPLHF. CDR3 in DNA: TGCGCCAGCAGCCAAGCTCAGAAAAATTCACCCCTCCACTTT.

The gene calls are TRBV5-1 and TRBJ2-5; perhaps TRBD2 as D (6 bases). CDR1 and CDR2 (germline): SGHRS, YFSETQ. V lost 0 bases and J 6 bases, leaving 21 bases between the germline ends. The CDR3 extends over 17 amino acids. The CDR3 sequence: CASSLVSLLAENKTQYF. In DNA, the CDR3 is TGCGCCAGCAGCTTGGTGTCGTTACTAGCTGAAAATAAGACCCAGTACTTC.

The gene calls are TRBV5-4 and TRBJ1-2; 10 nucleotides align to TRBD1. This CDR3 is 14 amino acids long. Germline trimming cut 1 base from V and 4 bases from J; bases unmatched to any gene: 1. Looked up from germline, CDR1 is SGHNT and CDR2 is YYREEE (reference sequence). CDR3 in amino acids: CASSLRTGGYGYTF. CDR3 nucleotides: TGTGCCAGCAGCTTGCGGACAGGGGGCTATGGCTACACCTTC.

This rearrangement joins TRBV7-8 to TRBJ1-5; 8 nucleotides align to TRBD1. Germline V gene sequence: CDR1 SGHVS, CDR2 FQNEAQ. Trimming removed 5 bases from V and 3 bases from J; junction bases left unmatched: 15. CDR3 size: 18 residues. CDR3 in amino acids: CASSPRGQGAIYNQPQHF. The CDR3 DNA is TGTGCCAGCAGCCCCCGCGGCCAGGGGGCGATTTACAATCAGCCCCAGCATTTT.